The 4 T cell receptor beta chains below were found in one sample sequenced in a study of vaccination effects on CD4 cells after COVID-19. Within the ViraFEST assay, antigen-specific CD4+ T cells underwent expansion with viral peptide pools prior to sequencing. CD4+ T cell isolation took place after more than eight days of culture. Participants each got two BNT162b2 or mRNA-1273 vaccine doses. The antigens these receptors bind are not known. TCRdb's copy holds only in-frame clones and misses some; the assay was immunoSEQ multiplex PCR. Here the sample spans tens of thousands of clones, almost 85% being singletons. Sequencing was performed on CD4+ T cells from PBMCs cultured with HCoV-NL63 spike peptides, taken after COVID-19 vaccination. The receptors were sampled from a human donor who received a COVID-19 vaccine. Some clones in this sample may be carry-over from other donors' samples.

The CDR3 reads CASSSDRGRVNTEAFF. The CDR3 DNA follows: TGTGCCAGCAGTTCCGACAGGGGGCGGGTGAACACTGAAGCTTTCTTT. The gene calls are TRBV6-5 and TRBJ1-1; the match to TRBD1 covers 10 bases. Germline V lookup: CDR1 MNHEY, CDR2 SVGAGI. The CDR3 extends over 16 amino acids. V lost 4 bases, J lost 0 bases, and 5 bases stayed unmatched.

The chain has TRBV3-1 (or the pseudogene TRBV3-2) and TRBJ2-3; D might be TRBD2 (6 bases). The V and J ends lost 6 bases and 0 bases respectively, with 10 bases between them. The CDR3 runs to 14 residues. CDR1 is LGHDT, CDR2 YNNKEL, per germline (reference sequence). The CDR3 loop is CASSRGSSTDTQYF. As DNA, the CDR3 is TGTGCCAGCAGTCGGGGGTCCAGCACAGATACGCAGTATTTT.

The chain links TRBV7-3 to TRBJ2-5; 7 positions match TRBD1. V was pared by 6 bases and J by 2 bases, with 15 bases of the junction left unmatched. Per germline, CDR1 SGHTA and CDR2 FQGTGA. The CDR3 loop spans 17 amino acids. CDR3 bases: TGTGCCAGCAGAACCGAAGAGACAGGGTCAAATCAAGAGACCCAGTACTTC. Its protein product is CASRTEETGSNQETQYF.

The chain employs TRBV18 and TRBJ2-5; tentatively, D is TRBD1 or TRBD2 (5 bases each). The germline V and J ends were trimmed by 4 bases and 2 bases, with 8 bases remaining between them. The CDR3 consists of 13 residues. Looked up from germline, CDR1 is KGHSH and CDR2 is LQKENI. Here the CDR3 reads CASSRDPQETQYF. The DNA for the CDR3 is TGTGCCAGCTCACGGGACCCTCAAGAGACCCAGTACTTC.